Here is one T cell receptor beta chain with its context. There are many counts of this clonotype. What antigen it recognizes has not been identified. Base quality data are lacking; no much larger clone is found one base away. From the germline V gene (reference sequence), CDR1 is LGHDT and CDR2 is YNNKEL. V loses 0 bases of germline sequence and J loses 14 bases, and the interval between the two ends is 14 bases. Including cysteine and phenylalanine, the CDR3 has 13 amino acids. CDR3 DNA only is kept here, 39 bases in frame from base 1. These data come from a study of patients and donors after allogeneic stem cell transplantation (TCRdb year 2020). The library was made by RT-PCR. Sequencing used a NextSeq 550. The public reads were run again by TCRdb, first through fastp at Q25 and then through MiXCR, and only productive beta chains were kept. Merged by CDR3 protein, the rows form single entries marked with the most common genes and DNA. The sample includes more than 55,000 distinct CDR3 sequences, with roughly 13% observed a single time. More than 25% of the sample is taken by the ten largest.

This TCR derives from a human donor who was either an allogeneic HSCT recipient or a stem cell or donor lymphocyte infusion donor (not recorded which). It is not recorded whose cells these are; they may come from a transplant donor. Sequencing was done on a sample of blood, either unsorted or a sorted T cell fraction (not recorded which). The sequence joins TRBV3-1 to TRBJ2-1, with no reliable assignment of the D segment. CDR3 region: CASSQDRKGSKFF. The DNA is as follows: TGTGCCAGCAGCCAAGATCGAAAAGGAAGTAAGTTCTTC.